The T cell receptor beta chain under discussion was sequenced for a study of T cells after yellow fever vaccination (dated by TCRdb to 2018 to 2020). Background on the whole study: The SMART-Seq v4 Ultra Low Input RNA kit was used to prepare libraries from fractions with low cell numbers. To track T-cell clones before and after primary and booster YFV17D yellow fever vaccination, bulk TCR alpha and beta repertoires were sequenced longitudinally. Two healthy male donors, one aged 18 to 30 and one aged 30 to 40 years, were included in the cohort. Blood samples were taken at several timepoints before and after primary and secondary immunization, and bulk PBMC replicates and cell subsets were isolated.

On the study overall, not on this receptor specifically: A small share of clonotypes was detected in both CD4 and CD8 compartments, with the overlap likely arising from convergent recombination. Computational filtering was needed because FACS-sorted repertoires could contain abundant contaminating clonotypes from the bulk population. After the booster, most clones that had expanded after primary vaccination were detected again (around 97% of CD4 and around nine tenths of CD8), suggesting broad maintenance of memory. Because the study included only two donors, the extent to which the findings can be generalized is limited. The secondary T-cell response was found to be weaker but faster than the primary response, with a peak reached on day 5 rather than on day 15.

CDR1 SEHNR and CDR2 FQNEAQ are derived from the germline V gene (reference sequence). The CDR3 numbers 15 residues from cysteine through phenylalanine. CDR3 DNA only is kept here, 45 bases in frame from base 1. The junction carries 8 bases between V and J, which are trimmed by 2 bases and 1 base respectively. TCR cDNA was made using 5'RACE template switching, a step that added a universal primer site and unique molecular identifiers. Priming of cDNA synthesis was performed from both the TCR alpha and TCR beta constant segments. Two PCR steps were used to amplify libraries, with sample barcodes and sequencing adapters being added in the second step. Sequencing of libraries was done on Illumina HiSeq 2500 (2x100 bp) or NovaSeq (2x150 bp). Per the authors' processing: Reads were demultiplexed and collapsed into UMI consensus sequences with MIGEC, and V(D)J alignment was performed with MiXCR. Vaccine-responding clonotypes were defined with edgeR using replicate PBMC samples, requiring FDR below 0.01 and a log2 fold change above 5 up to day 15. CD4 or CD8 identity was assigned to each bulk clonotype according to whether the clonotype was present at higher abundance in the sequenced CD4 repertoire or the sequenced CD8 repertoire. TCRdb passed the public sequencing reads through fastp at Q25 and MiXCR, retaining productive beta sequences. Entries that share a CDR3 protein sequence are merged under the most common genes and DNA. These V and J calls rely on TCRdb rather than the paper's analysis. The sample table records 300,000 or so distinct CDR3 sequences; roughly 6.8% of these occur just once. The biggest ten clones account for 15% to 20% of the sample.

The sample's treatment or condition label, decoded: live attenuated yellow fever vaccine strain. At each blood-draw timepoint, two biological replicates of bulk PBMCs were collected. A standard Ficoll-Paque protocol was used to isolate PBMCs from peripheral blood. TriZol was used to extract RNA from bulk PBMCs, CD4 and CD8 fractions, and dextramer-positive and dextramer-negative fractions. A few counts support this clonotype. The antigen it recognizes is unknown. The sample holds no much larger clone one base away, and base qualities are not on file. The sequence links TRBV7-9 to TRBJ2-2, with TRBD1 tentatively as D gene (5 bases match). This receptor was taken from a man younger than 35 who received the YFV17D yellow fever vaccine. Specimen: PBMCs, collected about 41 days after the first yellow fever vaccination. The bases are TGTGCCAGCAGCTTAATGCAGGGGAACACCGGGGAGCTGTTTTTT. Translation gives CASSLMQGNTGELFF. The CDR3, completed at both ends by the reference TRBV7-9 and TRBJ2-2 genes, gives the full variable domain DTGVSQNPRHKITKRGQNVTFRCDPISEHNRLYWYRQTLGQGPEFLTYFQNEAQLEKSRLLSDRFSAERPKGSFSTLEIQRTEQGDSAMYLCASSLMQGNTGELFFGEGSRLTVL.